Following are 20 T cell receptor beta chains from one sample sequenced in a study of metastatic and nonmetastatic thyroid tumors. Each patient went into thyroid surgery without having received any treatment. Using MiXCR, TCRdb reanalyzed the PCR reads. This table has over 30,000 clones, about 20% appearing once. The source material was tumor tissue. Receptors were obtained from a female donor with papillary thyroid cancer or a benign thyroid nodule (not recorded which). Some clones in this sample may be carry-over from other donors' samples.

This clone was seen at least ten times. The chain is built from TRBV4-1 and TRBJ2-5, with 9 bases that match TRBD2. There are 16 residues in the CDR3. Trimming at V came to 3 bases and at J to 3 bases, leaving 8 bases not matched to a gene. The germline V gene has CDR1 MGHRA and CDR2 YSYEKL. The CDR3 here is CASSHLPGGGEETQYF. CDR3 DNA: TGCGCCAGCAGCCACCTTCCTGGCGGGGGGGAAGAGACCCAGTACTTC.

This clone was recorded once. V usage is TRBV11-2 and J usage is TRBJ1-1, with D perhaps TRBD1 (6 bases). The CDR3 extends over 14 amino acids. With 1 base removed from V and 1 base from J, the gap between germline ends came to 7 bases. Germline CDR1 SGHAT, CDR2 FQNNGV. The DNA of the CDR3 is TGTGCCAGCAGCTTAGCAGGGGCGAACACTGAAGCTTTCTTT. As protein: CASSLAGANTEAFF.

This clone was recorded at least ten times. CDR3 DNA sequence: TGTGCCAGCAGTTTGCCAGGGAATGTAAATGAGCAGTTCTTC. Translating it yields CASSLPGNVNEQFF. The J gene is TRBJ2-1, the V gene TRBV27; D possibly corresponds to TRBD1 (5 bases). In germline, CDR1 is MNHEY, CDR2 SMNVEV (reference sequence). This CDR3 is 14 amino acids long. V was cut by 3 bases and J by 7 bases, with 13 bases left in between.

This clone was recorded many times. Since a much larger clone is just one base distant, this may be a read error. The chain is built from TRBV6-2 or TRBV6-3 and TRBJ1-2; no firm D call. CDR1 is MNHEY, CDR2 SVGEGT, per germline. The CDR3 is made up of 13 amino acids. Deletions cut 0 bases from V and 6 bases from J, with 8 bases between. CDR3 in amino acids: CASSYSEGNGYTF. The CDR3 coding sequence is TGTGCCAGCAGTTACTCGGAAGGAAATGGCTACACCTTC.

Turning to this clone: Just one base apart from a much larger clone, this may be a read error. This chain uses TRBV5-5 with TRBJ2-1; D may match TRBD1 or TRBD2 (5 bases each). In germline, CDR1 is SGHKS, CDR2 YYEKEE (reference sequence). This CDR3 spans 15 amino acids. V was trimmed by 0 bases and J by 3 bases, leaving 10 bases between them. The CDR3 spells CASSLDRGYYNEQFF. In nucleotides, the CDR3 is TGTGCCAGCAGCTTGGATCGGGGCTACTACAATGAGCAGTTCTTC.

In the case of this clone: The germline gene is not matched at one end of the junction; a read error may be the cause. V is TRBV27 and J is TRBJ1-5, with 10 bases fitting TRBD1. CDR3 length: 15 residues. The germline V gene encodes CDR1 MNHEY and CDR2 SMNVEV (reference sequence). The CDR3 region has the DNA TGTGCCAGCATGGGACAGGGGAAAGGCGAACAGCACCAGCATTTT. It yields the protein CASMGQGKGEQHQHF.

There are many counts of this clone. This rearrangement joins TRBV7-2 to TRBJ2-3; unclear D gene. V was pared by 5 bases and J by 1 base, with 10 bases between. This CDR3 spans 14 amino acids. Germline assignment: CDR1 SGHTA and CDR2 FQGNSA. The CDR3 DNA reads TGTGCCAGCAGCAGTTATATGGGCACAGATACGCAGTATTTT. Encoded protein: CASSSYMGTDTQYF.

This chain's CDR3 is CSAISGRAHEQYF. The CDR3, as DNA: TGCAGTGCTATTAGCGGGAGGGCCCACGAGCAGTACTTC. This chain uses TRBV20-1 with TRBJ2-7; 11 nucleotides match TRBD2. V shed 4 bases and J 5 bases; nucleotides not matched to a gene: 4. CDR1 and CDR2 (germline): DFQATT, SNEGSKA (reference sequence). The CDR3 extends over 13 amino acids.

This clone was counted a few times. This CDR3 is CASSYYYRANSPLHF. The CDR3 coding sequence is TGTGCCAGCAGTTACTATTACAGAGCGAATTCACCCCTCCACTTT. The V gene is TRBV6-6, the J gene TRBJ1-6; D unclear. CDR3 size: 15 residues. V dropped 1 base and J dropped 7 bases, with 11 bases sitting between them. Germline V lookup: CDR1 MNHNY, CDR2 SVGAGI (reference sequence).

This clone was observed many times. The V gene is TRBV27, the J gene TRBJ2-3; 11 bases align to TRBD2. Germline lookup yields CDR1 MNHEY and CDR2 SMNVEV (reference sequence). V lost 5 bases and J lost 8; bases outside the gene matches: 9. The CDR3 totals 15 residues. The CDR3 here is CASSTTSGSGSTQYF. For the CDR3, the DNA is TGTGCCAGCAGTACCACTAGCGGGAGTGGTAGTACGCAGTATTTT.

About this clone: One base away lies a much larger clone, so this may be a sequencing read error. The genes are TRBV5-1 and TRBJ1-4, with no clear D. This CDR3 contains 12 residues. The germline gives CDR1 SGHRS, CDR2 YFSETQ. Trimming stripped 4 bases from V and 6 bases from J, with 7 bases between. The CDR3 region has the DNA TGCGCCAGCAGCGGAATCCATGAAAAACTGTTTTTT. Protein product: CASSGIHEKLFF.

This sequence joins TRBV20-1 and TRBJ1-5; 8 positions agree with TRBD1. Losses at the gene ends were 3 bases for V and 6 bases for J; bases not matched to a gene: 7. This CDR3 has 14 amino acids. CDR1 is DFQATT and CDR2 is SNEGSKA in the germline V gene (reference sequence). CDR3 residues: CSARADRVGQPQHF. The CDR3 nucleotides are TGCAGTGCTAGGGCGGACAGGGTTGGTCAGCCCCAGCATTTT.

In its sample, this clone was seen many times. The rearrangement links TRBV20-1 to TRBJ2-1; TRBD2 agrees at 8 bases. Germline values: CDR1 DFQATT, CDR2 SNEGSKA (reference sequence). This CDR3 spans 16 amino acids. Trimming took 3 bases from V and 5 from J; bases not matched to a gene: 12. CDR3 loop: CSARKLAGIKDNEQFF. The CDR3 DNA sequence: TGCAGTGCTAGGAAGCTAGCGGGCATAAAAGACAATGAGCAGTTCTTC.

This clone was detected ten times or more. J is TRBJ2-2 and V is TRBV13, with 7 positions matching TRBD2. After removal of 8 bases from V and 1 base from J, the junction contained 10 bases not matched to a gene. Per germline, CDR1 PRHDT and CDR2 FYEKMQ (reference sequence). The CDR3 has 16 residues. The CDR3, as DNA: TGTGCCAGCCGTCGTTTAGAGCGGGGGAACACCGGGGAGCTGTTTTTT. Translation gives CASRRLERGNTGELFF.

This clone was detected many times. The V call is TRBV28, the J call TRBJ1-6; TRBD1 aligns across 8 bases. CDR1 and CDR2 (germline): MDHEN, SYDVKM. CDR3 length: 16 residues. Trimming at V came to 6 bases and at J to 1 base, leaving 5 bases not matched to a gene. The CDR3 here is CASSTRGRSYNSPLHF. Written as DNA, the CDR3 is TGTGCCAGCAGCACCAGGGGGCGATCCTATAATTCACCCCTCCACTTT.

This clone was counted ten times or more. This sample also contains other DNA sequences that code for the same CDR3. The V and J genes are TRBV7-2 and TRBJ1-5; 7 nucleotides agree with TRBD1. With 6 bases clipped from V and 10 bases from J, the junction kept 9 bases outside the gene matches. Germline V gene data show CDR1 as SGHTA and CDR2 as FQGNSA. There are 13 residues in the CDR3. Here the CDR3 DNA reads TGTGCCAGCAGTTGGGGACAGAAAAGTCCCCAGCATTTT. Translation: CASSWGQKSPQHF.

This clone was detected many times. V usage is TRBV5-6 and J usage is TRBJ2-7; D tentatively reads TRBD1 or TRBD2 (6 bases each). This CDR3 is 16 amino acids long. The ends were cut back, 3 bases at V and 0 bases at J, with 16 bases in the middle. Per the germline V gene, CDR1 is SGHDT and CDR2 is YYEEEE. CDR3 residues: CASSSWGAILSYEQYF. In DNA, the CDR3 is TGTGCCAGCAGCTCCTGGGGGGCTATTCTCTCCTACGAGCAGTACTTC. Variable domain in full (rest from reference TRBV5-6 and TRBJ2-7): DAGVTQSPTHLIKTRGQQVTLRCSPKSGHDTVSWYQQALGQGPQFIFQYYEEEERQRGNFPDRFSGHQFPNYSSELNVNALLLGDSALYLCASSSWGAILSYEQYFGPGTRLTVT.

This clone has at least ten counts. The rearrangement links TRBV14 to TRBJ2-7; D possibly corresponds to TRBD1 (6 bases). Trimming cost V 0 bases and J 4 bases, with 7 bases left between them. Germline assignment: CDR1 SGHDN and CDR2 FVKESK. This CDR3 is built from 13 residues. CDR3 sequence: CASSQDTGYEQYF. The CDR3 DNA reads TGTGCCAGCAGCCAAGATACAGGGTACGAGCAGTACTTC.

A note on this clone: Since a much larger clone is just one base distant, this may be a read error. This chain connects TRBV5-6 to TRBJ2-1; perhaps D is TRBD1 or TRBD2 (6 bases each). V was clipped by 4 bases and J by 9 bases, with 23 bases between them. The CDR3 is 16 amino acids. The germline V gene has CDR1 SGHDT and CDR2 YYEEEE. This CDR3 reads CASSPSGEGVRSEQFF. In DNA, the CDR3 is TGTGCCAGCAGCCCCTCGGGAGAGGGGGTACGGAGTGAGCAGTTCTTC.

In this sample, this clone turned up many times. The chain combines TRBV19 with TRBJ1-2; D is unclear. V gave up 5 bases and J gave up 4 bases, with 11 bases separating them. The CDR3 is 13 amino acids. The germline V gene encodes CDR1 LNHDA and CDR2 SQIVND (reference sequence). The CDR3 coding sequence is TGTGCCAGTAGTTTGCAACAGTTCTATGGCTACACCTTC. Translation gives CASSLQQFYGYTF.